A single sample is the source of the 25 T cell receptor beta chains below, sequenced in a study of regulatory T cells in long-lasting Graves disease. The authors built TCR beta libraries using iRepertoire HTBI primers and Arm-PCR of CDR3 regions. MiXCR, applied by TCRdb to the multiplex PCR reads, yields one record per CDR3 protein. The sample lists around 510,000 distinct CDR3 sequences, roughly 20% seen once, with 7.8% in the top ten. Time point denoted: persistent/refractory GD, antithyroid drugs over 5 years with positive TRAb. There was RNA extracted from PBMCs, and the TCR library was made from it. Sequenced here: peripheral blood mononuclear cells (PBMCs), sampled when the disease was refractory, from a patient treated with antithyroid drugs. Receptors were obtained from a female donor with Graves disease.

This clonotype has only a few counts. J is TRBJ2-5 and V is TRBV20-1, with no clear D. The germline V gene has CDR1 DFQATT and CDR2 SNEGSKA (reference sequence). V shed 4 bases and J shed 5 bases, with 11 bases lying between them. There are 12 residues in the CDR3. CDR3 nucleotide sequence: TGCAGTGCTACTAGGGTTTTGGAGACCCAGTACTTC. As protein: CSATRVLETQYF.

This clonotype appeared many times. The rearrangement joins TRBV7-6 to TRBJ1-2; D is undetermined. Trimming removed 5 bases at V and 8 bases at J, with 12 bases between. Germline CDR1 is SGHVS and CDR2 is FNYEAQ. CDR3 length equals 12 residues. The CDR3 loop reads CASSPLQKGYTF. CDR3 DNA sequence: TGTGCCAGCAGCCCACTTCAGAAAGGCTACACCTTC.

J is TRBJ1-1 and V is TRBV9, with a possible D match to TRBD1 (6 bases). Trimming stripped 3 bases from V and 3 bases from J, with 15 bases between. This CDR3 has 15 amino acids. CDR1 is SGDLS, CDR2 YYNGEE, per germline. The CDR3 protein is CASSDPQGRDTEAFF. The CDR3 DNA is TGTGCCAGCAGCGACCCACAGGGTAGGGACACTGAAGCTTTCTTT.

This sequence joins TRBV30 and TRBJ2-7; 8 nucleotides line up with TRBD1. CDR3 length equals 14 residues. The V and J ends lost 2 bases and 1 base, in that order; junction bases with no gene match: 4. Germline V lookup: CDR1 GTSNPN, CDR2 SVGIG (reference sequence). This chain's CDR3 is CAWSSGGESYEQYF. The DNA of the CDR3 is TGTGCCTGGAGTTCAGGGGGCGAGTCCTACGAGCAGTACTTC. Looking up the rest from reference TRBV30 and TRBJ2-7 gives the full variable domain: SQTIHQWPATLVQPVGSPLSLECTVEGTSNPNLYWYRQAAGRGLQLLFYSVGIGQISSEVPQNLSASRPQDRQFILSSKKLLLSDSGFYLCAWSSGGESYEQYFGPGTRLTVT.

With respect to this clonotype: A far larger clone is a single base away, which makes a read error likely. Here the CDR3 DNA reads TGTGCCGGCAGCCGGGTGCGGGAGTGGGAGCAGTACTTC. Translated, it gives CAGSRVREWEQYF. This chain connects TRBV7-2 to TRBJ2-7; 7 positions agree with TRBD2. The germline V gene has CDR1 SGHTA and CDR2 FQGNSA. This CDR3 spans 13 amino acids.

This clonotype appeared many times. This chain uses TRBV30 with TRBJ2-2, with D perhaps matching TRBD2 (5 bases). Trimming shortened V by 0 bases and J by 8 bases, and 10 bases separated the two germline ends. In germline, CDR1 is GTSNPN, CDR2 SVGIG (reference sequence). This CDR3 spans 13 amino acids. The chain's CDR3 is CAWSVGGGGELFF. Written as DNA, the CDR3 is TGTGCCTGGAGTGTAGGAGGTGGAGGGGAGCTGTTTTTT.

Only a few counts were recorded for this clonotype. V is TRBV7-2 and J is TRBJ2-7; TRBD1 aligns across 8 bases. Germline CDR1 is SGHTA and CDR2 is FQGNSA. CDR3 size: 14 residues. The junction had 9 bases not matched to a gene; V was cut back by 6 bases and J by 5 bases. The chain's CDR3 is CASSRKTGDHEQYF. CDR3 nucleotide sequence: TGTGCCAGCAGTCGAAAGACAGGGGACCACGAGCAGTACTTC.

The chain couples TRBV28 to TRBJ1-2, with 11 bases lining up with TRBD1. This CDR3 region has 15 residues. J lost 9 bases, V lost 5 bases, and 11 bases had no gene match. The germline CDR1 and CDR2 sequences are MDHEN and SYDVKM. The CDR3 DNA is TGTGCCAGCAGTCTTGGACAGGGGGCTCGAGTAAGCTACACCTTC. Protein sequence: CASSLGQGARVSYTF.

The CDR3 bases are TGTGCCAGTAGTCCCTCTCTTATCACTGAAGCTTTCTTT. Protein sequence: CASSPSLITEAFF. The gene calls are TRBV19 and TRBJ1-1; unclear D gene. Per the germline V gene, CDR1 is LNHDA and CDR2 is SQIVND (reference sequence). V shed 5 bases and J shed 4 bases, with 11 bases lying between them. The CDR3 totals 13 residues.

This clonotype came up many times. The rearrangement links TRBV28 to TRBJ1-1, with TRBD1 as a possible D gene (5 bases). The CDR3 loop spans 13 amino acids. The germline V gene encodes CDR1 MDHEN and CDR2 SYDVKM. V lost 2 bases and J 6 bases, leaving 10 bases between the germline ends. The DNA of the CDR3 is TGTGCCAGCAGTTTACGGACACTACCTGAAGCTTTCTTT. Amino acids: CASSLRTLPEAFF.

The chain has TRBV30 and TRBJ1-2, with D possibly matching TRBD1 (6 bases). The CDR3 sequence is 14 residues long. V was pared by 6 bases and J by 2 bases, with 16 bases between. Germline lookup yields CDR1 GTSNPN and CDR2 SVGIG (reference sequence). In DNA, the CDR3 is TGTGCCTGTAAACCGGGACAACGAAACTATGGCTACACCTTC. This translates into CACKPGQRNYGYTF.

This clonotype was found a few times. The chain couples TRBV5-1 to TRBJ2-5, with TRBD1 matching over 10 bases. The germline V gene encodes CDR1 SGHRS and CDR2 YFSETQ. The CDR3 spans 15 residues. J was trimmed by 1 base and V by 4 bases; bases with no gene match: 4. CDR3 coding DNA: TGCGCCAGCAGCAGGACAGGGGGACCCCAAGAGACCCAGTACTTC. Encoded protein: CASSRTGGPQETQYF.

The chain is built from TRBV7-9 and TRBJ1-6, with 11 nucleotides matching TRBD1. Losses at the gene ends were 4 bases for V and 7 bases for J; bases not matched to a gene: 3. The CDR3 is made up of 15 amino acids. Germline V gene lookup returns CDR1 SEHNR and CDR2 FQNEAQ (reference sequence). CDR3 sequence reads: CASSSGQGANSPLHF. The CDR3 DNA is TGTGCCAGCAGCTCCGGACAGGGGGCCAATTCACCCCTCCACTTT.

The rearrangement uses TRBV5-1 and TRBJ1-5; D is unresolved. Germline values: CDR1 SGHRS, CDR2 YFSETQ. The CDR3 is 16 residues long. With 4 bases removed from V and 5 bases from J, the gap between germline ends came to 19 bases. The CDR3 reads CASSGSYRNPYQPQHF. DNA of the CDR3: TGCGCCAGCAGCGGGTCGTACCGCAATCCCTATCAGCCCCAGCATTTT.

The sample holds many counts of this clonotype. The J gene is TRBJ2-7, the V gene TRBV2; 8 bases are a match to TRBD1. The CDR3 runs to 15 residues. V shed 4 bases, J shed 3 bases, and the junction held 8 bases outside the gene matches. Germline-derived CDR1 and CDR2 are SNHLY and FYNNEI. Here the CDR3 reads CASSGRTGSYYEQYF. Here the CDR3 DNA reads TGTGCCAGCAGTGGGAGGACAGGGTCATACTACGAGCAGTACTTC.

The chain joins TRBV7-9 to TRBJ2-1, with D perhaps TRBD1 (6 bases). This CDR3 has 15 amino acids. Germline-derived CDR1 and CDR2 are SEHNR and FQNEAQ (reference sequence). Trimming cost V 4 bases and J 0 bases, with 10 bases left between them. The CDR3 DNA is TGTGCCAGCAGCTCCAAGGACAGCTCCTACAATGAGCAGTTCTTC. Amino acids: CASSSKDSSYNEQFF. The complete variable domain, with remaining parts taken from reference TRBV7-9 and TRBJ2-1, reads DTGVSQNPRHKITKRGQNVTFRCDPISEHNRLYWYRQTLGQGPEFLTYFQNEAQLEKSRLLSDRFSAERPKGSFSTLEIQRTEQGDSAMYLCASSSKDSSYNEQFFGPGTRLTVL.

This clonotype was seen at least ten times. The CDR3 reads CASSQEVVYYEQYF. In nucleotides, the CDR3 is TGTGCCAGCAGCCAAGAAGTCGTCTACTACGAGCAGTACTTC. The chain employs TRBV3-1 and TRBJ2-7; D unresolved. The CDR3 consists of 14 residues. CDR1 and CDR2 from the germline V gene are LGHDT and YNNKEL (reference sequence). V was shortened by 0 bases and J by 3 bases, with 9 bases between the two germline ends.

This clonotype was observed at least ten times. The chain carries TRBV13 and TRBJ2-7, with 7 bases lining up with TRBD2. The CDR3 has 11 amino acids. Per germline, CDR1 PRHDT and CDR2 FYEKMQ (reference sequence). Unmatched junction bases numbered 5, after V lost 8 bases and J lost 7 bases. The CDR3 DNA sequence: TGTGCCAGCCGGGGGGAGGGAGAGCAGTACTTC. This encodes CASRGEGEQYF.

This clonotype was detected once. The chain couples TRBV9 to TRBJ2-3, with 9 bases fitting TRBD1. The V and J ends lost 5 bases and 5 bases, in that order; junction bases with no gene match: 9. This CDR3 has 15 residues. The germline CDR1 and CDR2 sequences are SGDLS and YYNGEE. The CDR3 here is CASSHGQGTGDTQYF. The DNA for the CDR3 is TGTGCCAGCAGTCATGGACAGGGGACGGGAGATACGCAGTATTTT.

The table lists this clonotype with many counts. This chain links TRBV6-5 with TRBJ2-7, with TRBD2 matching over 7 bases. Unmatched junction bases numbered 10, after V lost 2 bases and J lost 0 bases. The CDR3 spans 17 residues. The germline CDR1 and CDR2 sequences are MNHEY and SVGAGI. The CDR3 DNA sequence: TGTGCCAGCAGTTACCGACAAAGCGGGGCTTACTCCTACGAGCAGTACTTC. Translation gives CASSYRQSGAYSYEQYF.

This clonotype was detected once. The chain's CDR3 is CATSSLDRGSTDTQYF. In DNA, the CDR3 is TGTGCCACCAGCAGCTTAGACAGGGGAAGCACAGATACGCAGTATTTT. The chain couples TRBV15 to TRBJ2-3; 8 bases are a match to TRBD1. J gave up 0 bases and V 3 bases, and 5 bases lay outside the gene matches. The CDR3 totals 16 residues. Germline loops: CDR1 LNHNV, CDR2 YYDKDF (reference sequence).

The J gene is TRBJ1-1, the V gene TRBV20-1, with TRBD1 matching over 7 bases. J was trimmed by 5 bases and V by 4 bases; bases with no gene match: 10. Germline CDR1 reads DFQATT; CDR2 reads SNEGSKA (reference sequence). The CDR3 sequence is 14 residues long. The CDR3 loop is CSATVGGAKTEAFF. The CDR3 nucleotides are TGCAGTGCTACTGTAGGGGGCGCAAAGACTGAAGCTTTCTTT.

This clonotype was observed a few times. The V and J genes are TRBV6-1 and TRBJ2-7; unclear D gene. Germline CDR1 and CDR2: MNHNS and SASEGT. Trimming cost V 5 bases and J 5 bases, with 13 bases left between them. The CDR3 has 13 amino acids. The CDR3 is CASSRQPTDEQYF. CDR3 nucleotide sequence: TGTGCCAGCAGTCGGCAACCGACGGACGAGCAGTACTTC.

Turning to this clonotype: The junction shows a germline mismatch at one end, possibly a read error. The rearrangement links TRBV7-9 to TRBJ2-1, with D possibly being TRBD2 (5 bases). Germline lookup yields CDR1 SEHNR and CDR2 FQNEAQ (reference sequence). The CDR3 is made up of 11 amino acids. The CDR3 protein is CATIEYNEQFF. In DNA form, the CDR3 reads TGCGCGACTATCGAATACAATGAGCAGTTCTTC.

The chain joins TRBV29-1 to TRBJ2-4; D is ambiguous. V was trimmed by 3 bases and J by 2 bases, leaving 8 bases between them. The CDR3 has 13 amino acids. CDR1 is SQVTM and CDR2 is ANQGSEA in the germline V gene. This chain's CDR3 is CSVEDAPKNIQYF. The CDR3 nucleotides are TGCAGCGTTGAGGACGCCCCCAAAAACATTCAGTACTTC.